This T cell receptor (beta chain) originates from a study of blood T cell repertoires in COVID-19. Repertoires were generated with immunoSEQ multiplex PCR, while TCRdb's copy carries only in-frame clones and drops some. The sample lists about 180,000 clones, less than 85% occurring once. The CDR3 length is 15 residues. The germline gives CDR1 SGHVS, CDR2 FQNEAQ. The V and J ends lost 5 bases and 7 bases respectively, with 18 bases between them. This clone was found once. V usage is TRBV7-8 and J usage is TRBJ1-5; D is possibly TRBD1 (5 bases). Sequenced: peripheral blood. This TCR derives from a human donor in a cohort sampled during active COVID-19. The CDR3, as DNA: TGTGCCAGCAGCGTGGGTCGGGGGAACGTCCAGCCCCAGCATTTT. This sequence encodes CASSVGRGNVQPQHF.